This T cell receptor (beta chain) was identified during a study of OX40 agonist ivuxolimab in advanced cancers. Study information: Among those enrolled, mean age was about 62 years (range roughly 23 to 85) and 75% to 90% were male. Two patients with cutaneous melanoma and one with hepatocellular carcinoma, three in total, showed partial responses. Study-wide findings and caveats: Those patients achieving a partial response at 0.1-3.0 mg/kg showed among the lowest clonal expansion.

V was clipped by 3 bases and J by 2 bases, with 11 bases between them. The CDR3 runs to 14 residues. Germline V gene data show CDR1 as GTSNPN and CDR2 as SVGIG (reference sequence). This clone is medium-sized by share. Its specificity is not known. Produced via immunoSEQ multiplex PCR; TCRdb's table is partial and in-frame only. There are over 45,000 clones in the sample; about 85% occur only once, and about 4.7% lies in the top ten. The TCR was taken from an adult with an advanced solid tumor such as melanoma, head and neck, liver or kidney cancer. Sequenced here: CD4+ or CD8+ T cells sorted from blood, sampled in a trial of the OX40 agonist ivuxolimab. V usage is TRBV30 and J usage is TRBJ1-5, with D tentatively TRBD1 (5 bases). CDR3 nucleotide sequence: TGTGCCTGGAGCGAAACAGGTGGCAATCAGCCCCAGCATTTT. Translating gives CAWSETGGNQPQHF.